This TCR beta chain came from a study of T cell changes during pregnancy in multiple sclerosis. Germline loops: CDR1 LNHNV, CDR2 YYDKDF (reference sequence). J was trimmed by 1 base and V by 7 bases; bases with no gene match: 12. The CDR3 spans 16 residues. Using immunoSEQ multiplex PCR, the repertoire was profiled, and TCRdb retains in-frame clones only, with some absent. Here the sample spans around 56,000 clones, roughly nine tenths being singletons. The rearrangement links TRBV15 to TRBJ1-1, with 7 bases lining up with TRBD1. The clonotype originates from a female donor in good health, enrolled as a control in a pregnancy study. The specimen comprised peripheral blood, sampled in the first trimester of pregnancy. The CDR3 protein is CATKGSGGRENTEAFF. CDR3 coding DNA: TGTGCCACCAAGGGTTCAGGGGGTAGAGAGAACACTGAAGCTTTCTTT. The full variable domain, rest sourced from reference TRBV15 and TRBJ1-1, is DAMVIQNPRYQVTQFGKPVTLSCSQTLNHNVMYWYQQKSSQAPKLLFHYYDKDFNNEADTPDNFQSRRPNTSFCFLDIRSPGLGDTAMYLCATKGSGGRENTEAFFGQGTRLTVV.